This is a list of T cell receptor beta chains from one sample in a study of shared clonotypes between healthy human individuals. Libraries were prepared by immunoSEQ multiplex PCR; TCRdb keeps only in-frame clonotypes and omits some of them. The table has about a million clones, roughly 80% seen once. The sample comprised memory CD4+ T cells sorted from blood. The receptor source for this set is a man between 18 and 35 years old in good health. The CDR3 runs from the conserved cysteine through the conserved F or W. D genes are given only for firm matches. Size values are once, few and many counts, or a class for expanded clones, and some rows have none.

v_call	clone_size	j_call	d_call	cdr3_nt	cdr3_aa
TRBV5-1	-	TRBJ1-1	-	TGCGCCAGCAGCAAGATCGAGGGCACTGAAGCTTTCTTT	CASSKIEGTEAFF
TRBV7-8	-	TRBJ1-1	-	TGTGCCAGCAGCTTAGTGGCAGGGACCACTGAAGCTTTCTTT	CASSLVAGTTEAFF
TRBV19	-	TRBJ1-5	-	TGTGCCAGTAACGCAGAGGGCGGGAATAGCAATCAGCCCCAGCATTTT	CASNAEGGNSNQPQHF
TRBV7-9	-	TRBJ1-1	-	TGTGCCAGCAGCTTGGGTGGGGAGAACACTGAAGCTTTCTTT	CASSLGGENTEAFF
TRBV7-2	-	TRBJ2-2	TRBD2	TGTGCCAGCAGCCCTCGGACTAGCGGGAACTATAACACCGGGGAGCTGTTTTTT	CASSPRTSGNYNTGELFF
TRBV28	-	TRBJ2-1	TRBD1	TGTGCCAGCAGTTCGAACAGGGGGAAGGGCTCCTACAATGAGCAGTTCTTC	CASSSNRGKGSYNEQFF
TRBV5-4	few	TRBJ2-1	TRBD1	TGTGCCAGCAGCTTGGTAGGACAGGGGGCAAATGAGCAGTTCTTC	CASSLVGQGANEQFF
TRBV7-8	-	TRBJ2-7	TRBD2	TGTGCCAGCAGCTTAGCACGGACTAGCGGGAACCGCACCTACGAGCAGTACTTC	CASSLARTSGNRTYEQYF
TRBV27	-	TRBJ2-6	TRBD1	TGTGCCAGCTCGGGACAGGGGACTGGGGCCAACGTCCTGACTTTC	CASSGQGTGANVLTF
TRBV9	-	TRBJ2-1	-	TGTGCCAGCAGCGTAGAGGGGAGATCCTACAATGAGCAGTTCTTC	CASSVEGRSYNEQFF
TRBV13	-	TRBJ2-5	-	TGTGCCAGCAGCTTGGACGGCAGAGAGACCCAGTACTTC	CASSLDGRETQYF
TRBV7-8	-	TRBJ1-5	TRBD1	TGTGCCAGCAGCTCTACGACAGGGGGGAAGCATTTT	CASSSTTGGKHF
TRBV5-4	-	TRBJ2-5	TRBD1	TGTGCCAGCAGCCGGGGACAGAACCAAGAGACCCAGTACTTC	CASSRGQNQETQYF
TRBV5-1	few	TRBJ2-5	TRBD1	TGCGCCAGCAGCTTGGTCTCCAGGGGGGAGACCCAGTACTTC	CASSLVSRGETQYF
TRBV19	-	TRBJ1-5	-	TGTGCCAGTAGTATAGACAGGTCTAGCCAGCCCCAGCATTTT	CASSIDRSSQPQHF
TRBV6-1	few	TRBJ2-5	TRBD2	TGTGCCAGCAGTGAAGGCGGCGGGGGGGCCGTGGAGACCCAGTACTTC	CASSEGGGGAVETQYF
TRBV14	few	TRBJ1-4	-	TGTGCCAGCAGCCCTCTACCAGGGGAAAAACTGTTTTTT	CASSPLPGEKLFF
TRBV7-9	-	TRBJ1-3	TRBD1	TGTGCCAGCAGCCTTACAGGGGACTCTGGAAACACCATATATTTT	CASSLTGDSGNTIYF